These 22 T cell receptor beta chains came from one sample sequenced in a study of blood T cell repertoires in COVID-19. Generated by immunoSEQ multiplex PCR, the TCRdb table keeps only in-frame clones and is missing some. Of 250,000 to 400,000 clones in the sample, roughly 90% are singletons; the top ten hold approximately 5.5%. Sequenced material: PBMCs or T cells enriched from blood (not recorded which). These receptors were collected from a man between 60 and 70 years old who had recovered from COVID-19.

The rearrangement links TRBV5-1 to TRBJ2-1; TRBD2 matches at 12 bases. Trimming removed 3 bases from V and 10 bases from J; junction bases left unmatched: 8. The CDR3 has 15 residues. CDR1 SGHRS and CDR2 YFSETQ come from the germline V gene. The CDR3 reads CASSSNTLAGGEQFF. The CDR3 DNA reads TGCGCCAGCAGCTCTAACACCCTAGCGGGAGGGGAGCAGTTCTTC.

The chain's CDR3 is CATSDNSGSIYNEQFF. The DNA for the CDR3 is TGTGCCACCAGTGACAATAGCGGGAGCATCTACAATGAGCAGTTCTTC. V usage is TRBV24-1 and J usage is TRBJ2-1, with 9 bases fitting TRBD2. Losses at the gene ends were 4 bases for V and 3 bases for J; bases not matched to a gene: 6. CDR3 length: 16 amino acids. Germline CDR1 is KGHDR and CDR2 is SFDVKD.

This clone has more than one count but fewer than ten. The chain couples TRBV7-2 to TRBJ2-7, with 9 bases that match TRBD2. Trimming removed 4 bases from V and 6 bases from J; junction bases left unmatched: 13. Germline CDR1 and CDR2: SGHTA and FQGNSA. This CDR3 spans 16 amino acids. CDR3 DNA sequence: TGTGCCAGCAGCTCCTTAGCGGGAGACGGCTTGCGCGAGCAGTACTTC. Residues: CASSSLAGDGLREQYF.

This chain connects TRBV12-3 or TRBV12-4 to TRBJ1-6; 8 bases match TRBD1. CDR3 length: 13 residues. Trimming took 2 bases from V and 18 from J; bases not matched to a gene: 9. CDR3 coding DNA: TGTGCCAGCAGTTTACAAGCAGGGGGCATCACCCACTTT. Its translation is CASSLQAGGITHF.

This chain links TRBV29-1 with TRBJ1-1, with 8 bases matching TRBD1. Germline CDR1 SQVTM, CDR2 ANQGSEA. CDR3 length: 13 amino acids. V shed 1 base and J 9 bases; nucleotides not matched to a gene: 7. The CDR3 sequence is CSVEGGQGSKAFF. CDR3 nucleotide sequence: TGCAGCGTTGAAGGTGGACAGGGAAGTAAAGCTTTCTTT.

The V call is TRBV19, the J call TRBJ1-1; 7 bases match TRBD1. The CDR3 runs 15 residues. The V gene's germline CDR1 is LNHDA and CDR2 SQIVND (reference sequence). V was clipped by 3 bases and J by 0 bases; unmatched bases: 4. CDR3 residues: CASSIRTGMNTEAFF. The CDR3 coding sequence is TGTGCCAGTAGTATCAGGACAGGTATGAACACTGAAGCTTTCTTT.

This clone was seen once. The gene calls are TRBV18 and TRBJ2-7; 15 bases map to TRBD2. Germline values: CDR1 KGHSH, CDR2 LQKENI. This CDR3 is built from 16 residues. Losses at the gene ends were 5 bases for V and 4 bases for J; bases not matched to a gene: 6. The CDR3 region is CASSAGLAGGWYEQYF. CDR3 DNA sequence: TGTGCCAGCTCAGCAGGACTAGCGGGAGGGTGGTACGAGCAGTACTTC.

The V and J genes are TRBV28 and TRBJ2-1; 8 nucleotides align to TRBD2. The CDR3 has 15 residues. V lost 6 bases and J lost 8; bases outside the gene matches: 12. The germline V gene has CDR1 MDHEN and CDR2 SYDVKM. The CDR3 sequence is CASSPPGSGNDEQFF. CDR3 DNA: TGTGCCAGCAGCCCACCGGGTAGCGGGAACGATGAGCAGTTCTTC. The full variable domain, with the rest looked up from reference TRBV28 and TRBJ2-1, is DVKVTQSSRYLVKRTGEKVFLECVQDMDHENMFWYRQDPGLGLRLIYFSYDVKMKEKGDIPEGYSVSREKKERFSLILESASTNQTSMYLCASSPPGSGNDEQFFGPGTRLTVL.

The rearrangement links TRBV10-3 to TRBJ2-7; D possibly corresponds to TRBD2 (6 bases). CDR3 length: 15 residues. Germline V lookup: CDR1 ENHRY, CDR2 SYGVKD. V was trimmed by 3 bases and J by 2 bases, leaving 14 bases between them. This CDR3 is CAISEMTGGAYEQYF. The CDR3 DNA is TGTGCCATCAGTGAAATGACTGGAGGGGCCTACGAGCAGTACTTC.

This chain joins TRBV5-1 and TRBJ2-3, with 12 nucleotides matching TRBD2. Germline V CDR1 and CDR2: SGHRS, YFSETQ. The V and J ends lost 0 bases and 4 bases, in that order; junction bases with no gene match: 6. This CDR3 is built from 17 residues. The CDR3 is CASSLGLAGGPADTQYF. Here the CDR3 DNA reads TGCGCCAGCAGCTTGGGCCTAGCGGGAGGGCCGGCAGATACGCAGTATTTT.

The chain couples TRBV5-1 to TRBJ2-3, with 8 bases that match TRBD1. CDR3 length: 16 residues. The V and J ends lost 4 bases and 1 base, in that order; junction bases with no gene match: 8. The germline V gene encodes CDR1 SGHRS and CDR2 YFSETQ. In DNA form, the CDR3 reads TGCGCCAGCAGCGCCCTGACAGGGGTGGGCACAGATACGCAGTATTTT. Its translation is CASSALTGVGTDTQYF.

The chain joins TRBV7-9 to TRBJ2-3, with a weak D call TRBD1 (6 bases). This CDR3 is 14 amino acids long. Germline CDR1 and CDR2: SEHNR and FQNEAQ (reference sequence). Trimming removed 1 base from V and 5 bases from J, with 10 bases in between. CDR3 in amino acids: CASSLGGHGDTQYF. In DNA form, the CDR3 reads TGTGCCAGCAGCTTAGGGGGGCATGGAGATACGCAGTATTTT.

The rearrangement uses TRBV7-6 and TRBJ1-5, with 7 bases lining up with TRBD1. The germline gives CDR1 SGHVS, CDR2 FNYEAQ. This CDR3 has 14 amino acids. V trimming: 5 bases; J trimming: 4 bases; junction bases outside the gene matches: 5. This CDR3 reads CASSMGQPNQPQHF. CDR3 DNA sequence: TGTGCCAGCAGCATGGGACAGCCTAATCAGCCCCAGCATTTT. Filled out from reference TRBV7-6 and TRBJ1-5, the complete variable domain reads GAGVSQSPRYKVTKRGQDVALRCDPISGHVSLYWYRQALGQGPEFLTYFNYEAQQDKSGLPNDRFSAERPEGSISTLTIQRTEQRDSAMYRCASSMGQPNQPQHFGDGTRLSIL.

The rearrangement links TRBV18 to TRBJ2-3, with 7 positions matching TRBD2. In germline, CDR1 is KGHSH, CDR2 LQKENI. With V trimmed by 5 bases and J by 4 bases, 9 bases remained unmatched. The CDR3 has 15 residues. DNA of the CDR3: TGTGCCAGCTCAGTGGCGGGAGACGGCGCAGATACGCAGTATTTT. Translation: CASSVAGDGADTQYF.

V usage is TRBV27 and J usage is TRBJ1-5, with D possibly being TRBD1 (6 bases). Germline assignment: CDR1 MNHEY and CDR2 SMNVEV (reference sequence). The CDR3 has 15 amino acids. The V end lost 5 bases, the J end lost 2 bases, and 13 bases lay between the germline ends. CDR3 bases: TGTGCCAGCAGTCCCCTGACAGGAGGCAATCAGCCCCAGCATTTT. Its protein is CASSPLTGGNQPQHF.

The CDR3 loop reads CASSLRTGGLFF. The CDR3 region has the DNA TGTGCCAGCAGTCTAAGGACAGGGGGACTGTTTTTT. The chain uses TRBV2 and TRBJ1-4; 10 bases align to TRBD1. Germline V gene data show CDR1 as SNHLY and CDR2 as FYNNEI. CDR3 size: 12 residues. J was trimmed by 13 bases and V by 5 bases; bases with no gene match: 4.

CDR3 sequence (DNA): TGCGCCAGCAGCCACCCCCCCGGCGAGCAGTACTTC. This translates into CASSHPPGEQYF. The V and J genes are TRBV5-1 and TRBJ2-7; D uncertain. Between the trimmed V and J ends, which lost 4 bases and 6 bases, there was a span of 11 bases. The CDR3 extends over 12 amino acids. CDR1 and CDR2 from the germline V gene are SGHRS and YFSETQ.

The chain is built from TRBV10-3 and TRBJ2-7, with 9 positions matching TRBD2. CDR1 is ENHRY and CDR2 is SYGVKD in the germline V gene. CDR3 length equals 15 residues. J was trimmed by 0 bases and V by 6 bases; bases with no gene match: 6. The CDR3 DNA sequence: TGTGCCATCAGGAAAGATAGCGGGAGCTCCTACGAGCAGTACTTC. Translation gives CAIRKDSGSSYEQYF.

The chain employs TRBV27 and TRBJ2-4; TRBD1 matches at 7 bases. CDR3 length: 17 residues. CDR1 and CDR2 (germline): MNHEY, SMNVEV (reference sequence). After removal of 6 bases from V and 0 bases from J, the junction contained 11 bases not matched to a gene. The CDR3: CASRTVGQKLAKNIQYF. CDR3 coding DNA: TGTGCCAGCAGAACCGTGGGACAGAAGCTAGCCAAAAACATTCAGTACTTC.

This sequence joins TRBV18 and TRBJ1-1; D is undetermined. Germline V gene data show CDR1 as KGHSH and CDR2 as LQKENI. The CDR3 loop spans 13 amino acids. V lost 2 bases to trimming and J lost 1 base, with 5 bases between them. The CDR3 loop is CASSPMANTEAFF. CDR3 coding DNA: TGTGCCAGCTCACCAATGGCGAACACTGAAGCTTTCTTT.

This chain links TRBV6-5 with TRBJ2-2; the D gene is possibly TRBD2 (5 bases). Trimming took off 6 bases at V and 3 bases at J, with 11 bases between the two ends. The CDR3 is 14 residues long. CDR1 is MNHEY, CDR2 SVGAGI, per germline. The CDR3 loop reads CASRWERYTGELFF. The CDR3 coding sequence is TGTGCCAGCAGGTGGGAGCGCTACACCGGGGAGCTGTTTTTT.

V is TRBV28 and J is TRBJ1-4; D is perhaps TRBD1 (6 bases). The CDR3 has 12 residues. Germline V gives CDR1 MDHEN, CDR2 SYDVKM. Trimming left V 8 bases short and J 5 bases short, with 9 bases between. The CDR3 bases are TGTGCCAGCGGCACAGGGAATGAAAAACTGTTTTTT. Its translation: CASGTGNEKLFF.